Below are 10 T cell receptor beta chains sequenced from a single sample in a study of T cell changes during pregnancy in multiple sclerosis. Using immunoSEQ multiplex PCR, the repertoire was profiled, and TCRdb retains in-frame clones only, with some absent. Of 70,000 to 95,000 clones detected, 94% appear once; the ten largest clones hold 1.5% to 2%. The sample was peripheral blood, taken after pregnancy. The receptors here all came from a female donor in good health, enrolled as a control in a pregnancy study.

J is TRBJ1-6 and V is TRBV30; tentative D call: TRBD1 (6 bases). There are 16 residues in the CDR3. With 2 bases removed from V and 0 bases from J, the gap between germline ends came to 11 bases. The V gene's germline CDR1 is GTSNPN and CDR2 SVGIG (reference sequence). The CDR3 nucleotides are TGTGCCTGGAGTCAGGACAGTAGCTCCTATAATTCACCCCTCCACTTT. Amino acids: CAWSQDSSSYNSPLHF.

The chain employs TRBV5-1 and TRBJ2-7; no firm D call. The CDR3 has 13 amino acids. Trimming left V 1 base short and J 2 bases short, with 7 bases between. The germline gives CDR1 SGHRS, CDR2 YFSETQ. In DNA form, the CDR3 reads TGCGCCAGCAGCTTGACACCTCCCTACGAGCAGTACTTC. Residues: CASSLTPPYEQYF. The entire variable domain, with the rest obtained from reference TRBV5-1 and TRBJ2-7, is as follows: KAGVTQTPRYLIKTRGQQVTLSCSPISGHRSVSWYQQTPGQGLQFLFEYFSETQRNKGNFPGRFSGRQFSNSRSEMNVSTLELGDSALYLCASSLTPPYEQYFGPGTRLTVT.

J is TRBJ1-1 and V is TRBV9; no reliable D call. This CDR3 spans 12 amino acids. Trimming shortened V by 0 bases and J by 10 bases, and 10 bases separated the two germline ends. CDR1 SGDLS and CDR2 YYNGEE come from the germline V gene. CDR3 residues: CASSVGEGRAFF. CDR3 DNA sequence: TGTGCCAGCAGCGTAGGCGAGGGCAGAGCTTTCTTT.

The V gene is TRBV18, the J gene TRBJ1-5, with D possibly TRBD1 on 5 matching bases. The CDR3 runs 15 residues. Deletions cut 3 bases from V and 5 bases from J, with 14 bases between. Looked up from germline, CDR1 is KGHSH and CDR2 is LQKENI. The CDR3 coding sequence is TGTGCCAGCTCACCCAACCCCGGGGGGGATCAGCCCCAGCATTTT. It encodes CASSPNPGGDQPQHF.

The chain joins TRBV6-1 to TRBJ2-7; 10 bases are a match to TRBD1. J lost 3 bases, V lost 8 bases, and 4 bases had no gene match. This CDR3 is built from 13 residues. In germline, CDR1 is MNHNS, CDR2 SASEGT. This CDR3 reads CASLDRGVYEQYF. CDR3 sequence (DNA): TGTGCCAGCTTGGACAGGGGGGTCTACGAGCAGTACTTC.

The V and J genes are TRBV2 and TRBJ2-2; 10 nucleotides match TRBD1. Germline V gene data show CDR1 as SNHLY and CDR2 as FYNNEI. This CDR3 comprises 16 residues. With 2 bases clipped from V and 7 bases from J, the junction kept 7 bases outside the gene matches. This chain's CDR3 is CASSETGTGAGGELFF. The DNA of the CDR3 is TGTGCCAGCAGTGAAACGGGGACAGGGGCCGGCGGGGAGCTGTTTTTT.

The V and J genes are TRBV5-4 and TRBJ2-1, with D tentatively TRBD2 (5 bases). The CDR3 is 16 residues long. Germline-derived CDR1 and CDR2 are SGHNT and YYREEE (reference sequence). Trimming removed 3 bases at V and 6 bases at J, with 19 bases between. The CDR3 bases are TGTGCCAGCAGCTGGAGAGTTGCAGGACGGGGCAATGAGCAGTTCTTC. It is translated as CASSWRVAGRGNEQFF.

CDR3: CASSLEQGEPHEQYF. The CDR3 DNA reads as TGTGCCAGCAGTTTAGAACAGGGGGAACCCCACGAGCAGTACTTC. The chain carries TRBV28 and TRBJ2-7, with TRBD1 identical over 8 bases. Germline trimming cut 2 bases from V and 5 bases from J; bases unmatched to any gene: 8. The CDR3 runs 15 residues. CDR1 and CDR2 (germline): MDHEN, SYDVKM.

A single count supports this clone. This chain joins TRBV7-6 and TRBJ2-7; 12 nucleotides agree with TRBD1. V was clipped by 3 bases and J by 7 bases; unmatched bases: 10. The CDR3 length is 16 residues. Germline-derived CDR1 and CDR2 are SGHVS and FNYEAQ. The CDR3 spells CASSLSPGQGAREQYF. The CDR3 bases are TGTGCCAGCAGCTTGAGTCCGGGACAGGGGGCTCGGGAGCAGTACTTC.

V and J are TRBV15 and TRBJ2-2; the match to TRBD2 covers 10 bases. The CDR3 is made up of 17 amino acids. Germline CDR1 is LNHNV and CDR2 is YYDKDF (reference sequence). V trimming: 0 bases; J trimming: 6 bases; junction bases outside the gene matches: 7. The DNA of the CDR3 is TGTGCCACCAGCAGAGAAGCGGGAGGGACCTCGGCCGGGGAGCTGTTTTTT. It translates to CATSREAGGTSAGELFF. Variable domain in full (rest from reference TRBV15 and TRBJ2-2): DAMVIQNPRYQVTQFGKPVTLSCSQTLNHNVMYWYQQKSSQAPKLLFHYYDKDFNNEADTPDNFQSRRPNTSFCFLDIRSPGLGDTAMYLCATSREAGGTSAGELFFGEGSRLTVL.